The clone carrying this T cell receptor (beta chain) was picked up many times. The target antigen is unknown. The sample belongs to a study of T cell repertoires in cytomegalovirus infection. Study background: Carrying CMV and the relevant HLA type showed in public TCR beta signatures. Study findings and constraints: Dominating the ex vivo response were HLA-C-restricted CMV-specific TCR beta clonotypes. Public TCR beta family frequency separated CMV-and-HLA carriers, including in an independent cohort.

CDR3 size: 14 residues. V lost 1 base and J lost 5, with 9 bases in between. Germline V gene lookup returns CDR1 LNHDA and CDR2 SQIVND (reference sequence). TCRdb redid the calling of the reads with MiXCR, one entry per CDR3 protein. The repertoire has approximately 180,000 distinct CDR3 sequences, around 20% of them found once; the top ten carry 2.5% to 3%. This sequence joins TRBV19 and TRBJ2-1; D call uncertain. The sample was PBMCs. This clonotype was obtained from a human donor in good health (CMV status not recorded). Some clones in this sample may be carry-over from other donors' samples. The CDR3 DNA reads TGTGCCAGTAGTATAGGCAGGCTTCACAATGAGCAGTTCTTC. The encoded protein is CASSIGRLHNEQFF.